This TCR beta chain was captured in a study of blood T cell repertoires in COVID-19. Background on the study: From the United States, Italy and Spain came samples of acute and convalescent COVID-19.

Per the authors' pipeline: Counts of nucleated cells, estimated from reference gene primer amplification, were obtained. TCRdb's copy holds only in-frame clones and misses some; the assay was immunoSEQ multiplex PCR. Clonal size and the V and J genes are those of that table, whereas D and trimming came from the DNA. The sample consists of roughly 300,000 clones, 70% to 90% of them appearing once. The CDR3 is 12 residues long. CDR1 is KGHDR, CDR2 SFDVKD, per germline. Deletions cut 2 bases from V and 6 bases from J, with 6 bases between. The clonotype was recovered from a woman aged 50 to 60 who had recovered from COVID-19. The sample taken for sequencing was peripheral blood. The chain has TRBV24-1 and TRBJ1-2; no clear D. The CDR3 reads CATSDWLHGYTF. DNA of the CDR3: TGTGCCACCAGTGATTGGCTCCATGGCTACACCTTC.